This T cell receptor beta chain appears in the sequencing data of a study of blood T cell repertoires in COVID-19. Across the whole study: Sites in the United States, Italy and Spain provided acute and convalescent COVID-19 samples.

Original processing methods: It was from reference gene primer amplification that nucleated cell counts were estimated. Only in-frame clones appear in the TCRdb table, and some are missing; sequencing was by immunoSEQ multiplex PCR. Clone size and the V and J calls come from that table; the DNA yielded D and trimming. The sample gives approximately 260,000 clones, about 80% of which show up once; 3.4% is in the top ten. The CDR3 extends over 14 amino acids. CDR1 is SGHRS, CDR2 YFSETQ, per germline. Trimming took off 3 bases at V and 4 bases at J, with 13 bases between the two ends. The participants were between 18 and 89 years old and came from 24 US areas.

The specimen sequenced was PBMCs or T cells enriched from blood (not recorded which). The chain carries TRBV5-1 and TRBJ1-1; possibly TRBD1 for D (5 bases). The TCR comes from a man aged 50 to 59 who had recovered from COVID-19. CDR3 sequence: CASSYVGQGTEAFF. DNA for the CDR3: TGCGCCAGCAGCTACGTTGGGCAGGGCACTGAAGCTTTCTTT.